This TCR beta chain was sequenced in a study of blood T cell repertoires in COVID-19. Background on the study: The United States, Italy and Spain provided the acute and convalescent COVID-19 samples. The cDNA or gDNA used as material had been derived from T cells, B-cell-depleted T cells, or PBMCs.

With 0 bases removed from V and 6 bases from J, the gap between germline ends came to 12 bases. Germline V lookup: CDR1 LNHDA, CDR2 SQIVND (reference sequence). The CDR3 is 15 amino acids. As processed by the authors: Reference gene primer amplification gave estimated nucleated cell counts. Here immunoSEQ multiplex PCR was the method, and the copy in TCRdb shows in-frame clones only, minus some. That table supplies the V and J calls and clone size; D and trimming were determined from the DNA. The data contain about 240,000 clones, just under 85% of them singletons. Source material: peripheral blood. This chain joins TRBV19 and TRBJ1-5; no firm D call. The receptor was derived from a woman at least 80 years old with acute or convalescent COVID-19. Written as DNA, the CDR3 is TGTGCCAGTAGTATAGATCCCCCCGGGAGTCAGCCCCAGCATTTT. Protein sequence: CASSIDPPGSQPQHF.